This TCR beta chain was recorded in a study of early T cells in non-severe SARS-CoV-2 infection. TCRdb redid the calling of the 5' RACE reads with MiXCR, one entry per CDR3 protein. Of 80,000 to 100,000 distinct CDR3 sequences in the sample, approximately 15% were seen once. The sample comprised whole blood. This sequence was found in an adult who was a healthcare worker with PCR-confirmed SARS-CoV-2 infection or an uninfected control (not recorded which).

This CDR3 is CSVEDSGRELFF. CDR3 nucleotide sequence: TGCAGCGTTGAAGATTCCGGGAGGGAACTGTTTTTT. This chain uses TRBV29-1 with TRBJ1-4; no clear D. The CDR3 totals 12 residues. Deletions cut 0 bases from V and 12 bases from J, with 11 bases between. The germline gives CDR1 SQVTM, CDR2 ANQGSEA.